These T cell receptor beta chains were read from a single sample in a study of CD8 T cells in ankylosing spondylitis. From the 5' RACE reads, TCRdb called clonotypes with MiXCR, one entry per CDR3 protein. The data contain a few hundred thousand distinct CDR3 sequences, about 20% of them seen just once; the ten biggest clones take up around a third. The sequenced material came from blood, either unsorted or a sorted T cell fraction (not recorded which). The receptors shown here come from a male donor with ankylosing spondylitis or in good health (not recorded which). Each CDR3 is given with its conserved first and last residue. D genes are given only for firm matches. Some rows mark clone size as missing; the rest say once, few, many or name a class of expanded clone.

CASSLDEQFF TGTGCCAGCAGTTTAGATGAGCAGTTCTTC - TRBV7-8 - TRBJ2-1
CSAPGHTVNTEAFF TGCAGTGCCCCGGGACACACTGTGAACACTGAAGCTTTCTTT - TRBV20-1 - TRBJ1-1
CASSLRQGGKKTQYF TGTGCCAGCAGCTTGAGGCAGGGTGGGAAGAAGACCCAGTACTTC - TRBV5-6 - TRBJ2-5
CASSLLARGTEAFF TGTGCCAGCAGTCTGTTAGCCCGAGGCACTGAAGCTTTCTTT - TRBV28 - TRBJ1-1
CASSQESGTGGKQYF TGCGCCAGCAGCCAAGAGTCCGGGACAGGGGGCAAGCAGTACTTC - TRBV4-1 TRBD1 TRBJ2-7
CSVDVVGAFF TGCAGCGTTGATGTGGTTGGAGCTTTCTTT - TRBV29-1 - TRBJ1-1
CASSPNAGAIYEQYF TGTGCCAGCAGTCCCAACGCAGGAGCGATTTACGAGCAGTACTTC few TRBV6-1 - TRBJ2-7
CASSYPPGEGAVGELFF TGTGCCAGCAGTTACCCACCAGGGGAGGGGGCGGTCGGGGAGCTGTTTTTT many TRBV6-5 - TRBJ2-2
CASSPWTQETQYF TGTGCCAGCAGTCCCTGGACCCAAGAGACCCAGTACTTC few TRBV12-3/TRBV12-4 - TRBJ2-5
CSARDFRGGNQPQHF TGCAGTGCTAGAGATTTTAGGGGAGGCAATCAGCCCCAGCATTTT few TRBV20-1 - TRBJ1-5
CASSQEKRGLYEQYF TGCGCCAGCAGCCAGGAGAAAAGGGGGCTCTACGAGCAGTACTTC few TRBV4-1 TRBD1 TRBJ2-7
CASSQEGSEAFF TGTGCCAGCAGCCAAGAAGGCAGTGAAGCTTTCTTT few TRBV14 - TRBJ1-1
CSARTSGPILYEQYF TGCAGTGCTAGAACTAGCGGGCCTATCCTCTACGAGCAGTACTTC - TRBV20-1 TRBD2 TRBJ2-7
CSVRTSGTGELFF TGCAGCGTTAGAACTAGCGGGACCGGGGAGCTGTTTTTT - TRBV29-1 TRBD2 TRBJ2-2
CASSQDWASVQPQHF TGCGCCAGCAGCCAAGATTGGGCTTCCGTTCAGCCCCAGCATTTT few TRBV4-3 - TRBJ1-5
CASSPIGPFFNQPQHF TGTGCCAGCAGTCCCATCGGACCCTTTTTCAATCAGCCCCAGCATTTT few TRBV6-1 - TRBJ1-5
CASSPIYRRDDEQFF TGTGCCAGCAGCCCGATCTACCGACGGGATGATGAGCAGTTCTTC - TRBV7-9 - TRBJ2-1
CASSFSRPGTQYF TGTGCCAGCAGTTTTTCCCGGCCAGGGACCCAGTACTTC - TRBV12-3/TRBV12-4 - TRBJ2-5
CASSQDPGGEDEQFF TGCGCCAGCAGCCAAGACCCGGGAGGGGAGGATGAGCAGTTCTTC - TRBV4-3 TRBD2 TRBJ2-1
CSARDRSGTEQYF TGCAGTGCTAGAGATAGGTCGGGGACCGAGCAGTACTTC few TRBV20-1 - TRBJ2-7
CASSQDAGRVTLEQYF TGCGCCAGCAGCCAAGACGCTGGCAGGGTAACTCTCGAGCAGTACTTC few TRBV4-1 - TRBJ2-7
CAISENRPPGGELFF TGTGCCATCAGTGAAAACCGCCCCCCCGGCGGGGAGCTGTTTTTT few TRBV10-3 - TRBJ2-2
CSAPRGGLNYGYTF TGCAGTGCCCCTCGGGGGGGCTTGAACTATGGCTACACCTTC few TRBV20-1 - TRBJ1-2
CASRGTSTETQYF TGCGCCAGCAGAGGGACTAGCACGGAGACCCAGTACTTC few TRBV4-1 TRBD2 TRBJ2-5
CASSHGQGVSYEQYF TGCGCCAGCAGTCACGGACAGGGTGTCTCCTACGAGCAGTACTTC - TRBV5-1 TRBD1 TRBJ2-7
CSVEPTSGSAFETQYF TGCAGCGTTGAGCCGACTAGCGGGAGCGCATTCGAGACCCAGTACTTC once TRBV29-1 TRBD2 TRBJ2-5
CASRTGLASVNEQFF TGTGCCAGCAGGACGGGACTAGCGAGCGTCAATGAGCAGTTCTTC few TRBV12-3/TRBV12-4 TRBD2 TRBJ2-1
CASSQTLGQGPYNEQFF TGCGCCAGCAGCCAGACCTTGGGACAGGGCCCCTACAATGAGCAGTTCTTC - TRBV4-1 TRBD1 TRBJ2-1
CASSLSGGRAGETQYF TGTGCCAGCAGCTTGAGCGGCGGGAGGGCCGGAGAGACCCAGTACTTC - TRBV5-6 TRBD2 TRBJ2-5
CASSSRDRGRETQYF TGTGCCAGCAGTTCCCGGGACAGGGGGAGGGAGACCCAGTACTTC few TRBV28 TRBD1 TRBJ2-5
CASSSIGGFQETQYF TGTGCCAGCAGCTCGATTGGGGGTTTCCAAGAGACCCAGTACTTC many TRBV7-6 - TRBJ2-5
CASSHEGFPGGYTF TGTGCCAGCAGCCACGAGGGATTTCCCGGCGGCTACACCTTC few TRBV6-1 - TRBJ1-2
CAGTRNAERGDNEQFF TGTGCCGGCACGCGGAACGCGGAGCGGGGAGACAATGAGCAGTTCTTC - TRBV7-8 TRBD2 TRBJ2-1
CASSLGQARGEQYF TGTGCCAGCAGCTTAGGACAGGCCCGGGGCGAGCAGTACTTC once TRBV7-9 - TRBJ2-7
CASSLAGSHYEQYF TGCGCCAGCAGCTTGGCTGGATCCCACTACGAGCAGTACTTC - TRBV5-1 - TRBJ2-7
CASSESGSFTEQYF TGTGCCAGCAGTGAATCGGGCTCATTCACCGAGCAGTACTTC - TRBV25-1 - TRBJ2-7
CASSRPTGVWQETQYF TGTGCCAGCAGCCGCCCTACAGGGGTTTGGCAAGAGACCCAGTACTTC - TRBV14 TRBD1 TRBJ2-5
CASSPITSGTSYNEQFF TGTGCCAGCAGCCCCATCACTTCAGGGACCTCCTACAATGAGCAGTTCTTC few TRBV7-9 - TRBJ2-1
CASSEGQYNEQFF TGTGCCAGCAGTGAGGGACAGTACAATGAGCAGTTCTTC - TRBV6-1 TRBD1 TRBJ2-1
CASSQAPTFSGNTIYF TGTGCCAGCAGCCAAGCCCCGACGTTCTCTGGAAACACCATATATTTT few TRBV3-1 - TRBJ1-3
CASHGSDTYEQYF TGTGCCAGCCACGGTAGCGATACCTACGAGCAGTACTTC - TRBV3-1 - TRBJ2-7
CASRSGLAGVDTQYF TGTGCCAGCAGGTCGGGACTAGCGGGAGTTGATACGCAGTATTTT - TRBV12-3/TRBV12-4 TRBD2 TRBJ2-3
CASSLDPWTGLGTEAFF TGTGCCAGCAGCTTAGATCCCTGGACAGGGTTGGGCACTGAAGCTTTCTTT - TRBV11-2 TRBD1 TRBJ1-1
CASSYVGAQETQYF TGTGCCAGCAGTTACGTGGGGGCCCAAGAGACCCAGTACTTC few TRBV6-5 - TRBJ2-5
CASSLSGAGDQPQHF TGCGCCAGCAGCCTAAGCGGGGCGGGTGATCAGCCCCAGCATTTT - TRBV4-3 - TRBJ1-5
CASSWTGAVDTEAFF TGTGCCAGCAGCTGGACAGGGGCCGTGGACACTGAAGCTTTCTTT - TRBV7-8 TRBD1 TRBJ1-1
CASSLFASHHEQYF TGTGCCAGCAGCTTATTTGCTAGCCACCACGAGCAGTACTTC many TRBV7-2 - TRBJ2-7
CASSQQGSGNTIYF TGCGCCAGCAGCCAACAGGGCTCTGGAAACACCATATATTTT - TRBV4-1 - TRBJ1-3
CASSEVQGVFLEPYF TGTGCCAGCAGTGAAGTACAGGGTGTATTTCTGGAGCCGTACTTC - TRBV6-1 - TRBJ2-7
CASSTNPLLVTEQFF TGTGCCAGCAGTACAAATCCCTTGTTGGTGACTGAGCAGTTCTTC few TRBV27 - TRBJ2-1
CASSAGLAGGNEQFF TGTGCCAGCAGCGCGGGACTAGCGGGAGGGAATGAGCAGTTCTTC - TRBV9 TRBD2 TRBJ2-1
CASHHGVYTDTQYF TGTGCCAGCCATCACGGGGTGTACACAGATACGCAGTATTTT - TRBV6-1 - TRBJ2-3
CASSQDGIREETQYF TGCGCCAGCAGCCAAGATGGTATCAGAGAAGAGACCCAGTACTTC - TRBV4-3 - TRBJ2-5